This TCR beta chain was found in a study of response to subunit inactivated influenza vaccine (dated by TCRdb to about 2018). Some background on the complete study: To follow how T cells responded to a trivalent subunit inactivated influenza vaccine, the researchers relied on deep quantitative profiling of the T cell receptor repertoire. General study outcomes and caveats: According to the authors, only a limited number of new T cells may be recruited by each seasonal influenza vaccination.

Via the germline V gene, CDR1 is SGHRS and CDR2 YFSETQ. V is pared back by 0 bases and J by 5 bases, with 11 bases lying between the germline termini. The CDR3 covers 14 residues, taking in both the cysteine and the phenylalanine. Only the CDR3 DNA is retained, 42 bases long and in frame from the first base. Libraries were constructed by RT-PCR. The sequencing machine was an Illumina HiSeq 2500. Starting from the raw public reads, TCRdb applied fastp trimming at Q25, assembled clones with MiXCR and retained in-frame beta chains. Every entry covers one CDR3 protein and lists the most common genes and DNA from its rows. The sample contains some 300,000 distinct CDR3 sequences, roughly 22% of them found a single time. The ten largest clones represent 10% of the sample. This clonotype came up a few times. The clone's antigen remains unknown. No much larger clone exists at a distance of one base, and base qualities are not known.

This sequence was found in a man aged 45-69 years who received an inactivated influenza vaccine. Donor details come from another sample of the same person, matched by shared clones. The chain links TRBV5-1 with TRBJ1-2; the D gene cannot be resolved reliably. This specimen consisted of PBMCs from blood, obtained 21 months after vaccination. CDR3 reads: CASSLGVREYGYTF. The nucleotide sequence is TGCGCCAGCAGCTTGGGGGTCCGGGAATATGGCTACACCTTC.